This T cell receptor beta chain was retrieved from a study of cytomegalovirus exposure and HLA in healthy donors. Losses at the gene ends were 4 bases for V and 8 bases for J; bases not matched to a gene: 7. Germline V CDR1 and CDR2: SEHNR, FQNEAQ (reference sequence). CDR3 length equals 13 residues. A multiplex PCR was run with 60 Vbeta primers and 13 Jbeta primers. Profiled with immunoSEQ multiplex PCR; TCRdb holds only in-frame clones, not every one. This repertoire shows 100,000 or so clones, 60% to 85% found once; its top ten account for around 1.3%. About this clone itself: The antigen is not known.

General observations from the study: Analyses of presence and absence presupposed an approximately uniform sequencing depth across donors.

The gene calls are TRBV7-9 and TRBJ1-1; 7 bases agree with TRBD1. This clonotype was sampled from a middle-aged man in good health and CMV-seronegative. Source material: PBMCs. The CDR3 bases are TGTGCCAGCAGCTCCGCGGTGGGACAGGAAGCTTTCTTT. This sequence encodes CASSSAVGQEAFF.